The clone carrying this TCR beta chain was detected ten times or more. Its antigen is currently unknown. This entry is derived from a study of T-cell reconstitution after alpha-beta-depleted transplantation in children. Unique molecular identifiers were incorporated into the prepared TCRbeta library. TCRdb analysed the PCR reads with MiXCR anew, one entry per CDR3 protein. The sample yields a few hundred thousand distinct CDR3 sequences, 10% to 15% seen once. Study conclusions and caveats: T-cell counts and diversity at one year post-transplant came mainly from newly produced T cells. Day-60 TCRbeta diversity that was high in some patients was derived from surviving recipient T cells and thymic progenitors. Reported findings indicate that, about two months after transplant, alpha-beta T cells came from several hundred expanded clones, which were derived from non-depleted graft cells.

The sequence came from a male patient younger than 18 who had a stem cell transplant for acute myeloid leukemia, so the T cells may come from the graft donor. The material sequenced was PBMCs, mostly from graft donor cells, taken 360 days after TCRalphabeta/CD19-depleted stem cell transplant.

CDR3 residues: CASSPLRTAEPLHF. CDR3 bases: TGTGCCAGCAGCCCTCTAAGGACAGCTGAACCCCTCCACTTT. This chain links TRBV3-1 with TRBJ1-6; D perhaps matches TRBD1 (6 bases). There are 14 residues in the CDR3. Trimming pared 4 bases from V and 12 bases from J, leaving 16 bases between. Germline CDR1 and CDR2: LGHDT and YNNKEL (reference sequence).